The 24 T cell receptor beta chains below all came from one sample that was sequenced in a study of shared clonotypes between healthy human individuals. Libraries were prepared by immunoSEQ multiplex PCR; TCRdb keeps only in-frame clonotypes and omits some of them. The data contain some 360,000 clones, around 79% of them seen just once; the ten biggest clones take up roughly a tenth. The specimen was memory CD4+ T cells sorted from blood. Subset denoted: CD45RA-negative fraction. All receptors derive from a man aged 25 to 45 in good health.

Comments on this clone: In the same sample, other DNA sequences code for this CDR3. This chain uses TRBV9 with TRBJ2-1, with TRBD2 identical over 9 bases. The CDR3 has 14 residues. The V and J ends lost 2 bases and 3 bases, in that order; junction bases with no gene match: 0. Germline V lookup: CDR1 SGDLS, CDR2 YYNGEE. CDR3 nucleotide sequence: TGTGCCAGCAGCGTTAGCGGGAGCTACAATGAGCAGTTCTTC. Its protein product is CASSVSGSYNEQFF.

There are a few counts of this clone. The CDR3 region has the DNA TGTGCCAGCATTAAGACCGGGACTAGTTCGTACGAGCAGTACTTC. Encoded protein: CASIKTGTSSYEQYF. This chain uses TRBV5-6 with TRBJ2-7; 8 nucleotides align to TRBD2. Germline CDR1 and CDR2: SGHDT and YYEEEE. The junction had 12 bases not matched to a gene; V was cut back by 6 bases and J by 4 bases. The CDR3 has 15 residues.

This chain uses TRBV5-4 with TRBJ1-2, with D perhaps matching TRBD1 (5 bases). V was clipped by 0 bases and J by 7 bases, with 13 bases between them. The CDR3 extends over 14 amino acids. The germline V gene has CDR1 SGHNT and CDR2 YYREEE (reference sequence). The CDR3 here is CASSLEGSMGGYTF. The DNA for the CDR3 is TGTGCCAGCAGCTTGGAGGGGTCCATGGGTGGCTACACCTTC. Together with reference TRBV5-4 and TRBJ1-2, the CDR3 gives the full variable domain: ETGVTQSPTHLIKTRGQQVTLRCSSQSGHNTVSWYQQALGQGPQFIFQYYREEENGRGNFPPRFSGLQFPNYSSELNVNALELDDSALYLCASSLEGSMGGYTFGSGTRLTVV.

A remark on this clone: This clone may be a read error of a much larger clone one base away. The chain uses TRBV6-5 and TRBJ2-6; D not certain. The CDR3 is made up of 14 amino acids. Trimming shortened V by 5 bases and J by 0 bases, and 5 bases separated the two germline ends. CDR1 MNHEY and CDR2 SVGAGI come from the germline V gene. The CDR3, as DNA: TGTGCCAGCAGTGAAAGCTCTGGGGCCAACGTCCTGACTTTC. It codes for CASSESSGANVLTF.

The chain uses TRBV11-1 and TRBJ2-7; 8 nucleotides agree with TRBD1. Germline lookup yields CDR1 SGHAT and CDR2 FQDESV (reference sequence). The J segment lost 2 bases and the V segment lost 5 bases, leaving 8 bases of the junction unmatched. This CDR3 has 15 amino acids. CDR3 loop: CASSMAGTGPYEQYF. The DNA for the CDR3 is TGTGCCAGCAGCATGGCGGGGACAGGACCCTACGAGCAGTACTTC.

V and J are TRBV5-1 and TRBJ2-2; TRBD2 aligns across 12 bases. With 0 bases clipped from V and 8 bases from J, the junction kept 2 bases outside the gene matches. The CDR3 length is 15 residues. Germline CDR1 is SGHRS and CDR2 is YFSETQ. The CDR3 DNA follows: TGCGCCAGCAGCTTGGGGACTAGCGGGAATGGGGAGCTGTTTTTT. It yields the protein CASSLGTSGNGELFF. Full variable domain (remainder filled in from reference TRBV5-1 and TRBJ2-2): KAGVTQTPRYLIKTRGQQVTLSCSPISGHRSVSWYQQTPGQGLQFLFEYFSETQRNKGNFPGRFSGRQFSNSRSEMNVSTLELGDSALYLCASSLGTSGNGELFFGEGSRLTVL.

The CDR3 loop is CASSKGNSGNTIYF. CDR3 nucleotides: TGTGCCAGTAGCAAGGGGAACTCTGGAAACACCATATATTTT. The gene calls are TRBV19 and TRBJ1-3; tentatively, D is TRBD1 (5 bases). The germline V gene has CDR1 LNHDA and CDR2 SQIVND (reference sequence). V dropped 6 bases and J dropped 0 bases, with 9 bases sitting between them. The CDR3 extends over 14 amino acids.

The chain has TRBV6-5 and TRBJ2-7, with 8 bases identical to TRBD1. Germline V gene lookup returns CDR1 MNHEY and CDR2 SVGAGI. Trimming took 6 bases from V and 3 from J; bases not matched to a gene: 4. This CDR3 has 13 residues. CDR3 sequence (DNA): TGTGCCAGCAGGAGACAGGGGTACTACGAGCAGTACTTC. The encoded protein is CASRRQGYYEQYF.

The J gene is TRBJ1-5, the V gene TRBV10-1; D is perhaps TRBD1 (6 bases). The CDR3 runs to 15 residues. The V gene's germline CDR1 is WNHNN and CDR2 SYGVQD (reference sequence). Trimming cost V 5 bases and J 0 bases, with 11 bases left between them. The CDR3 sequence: CASSRTAYSNQPQHF. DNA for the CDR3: TGCGCCAGCAGTCGGACAGCATATAGCAATCAGCCCCAGCATTTT.

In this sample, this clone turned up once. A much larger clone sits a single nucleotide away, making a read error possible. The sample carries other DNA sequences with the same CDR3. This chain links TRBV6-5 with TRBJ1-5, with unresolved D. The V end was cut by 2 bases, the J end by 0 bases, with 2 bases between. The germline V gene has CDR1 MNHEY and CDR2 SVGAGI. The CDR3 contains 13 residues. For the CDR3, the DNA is TGTGCCAGCAGTTACAGTAGCAATCAGCCCCAGCATTTT. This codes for CASSYSSNQPQHF.

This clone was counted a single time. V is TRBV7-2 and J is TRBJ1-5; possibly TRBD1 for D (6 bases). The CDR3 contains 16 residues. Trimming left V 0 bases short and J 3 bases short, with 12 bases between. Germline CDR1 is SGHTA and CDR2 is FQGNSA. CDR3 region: CASSLALRTDNQPQHF. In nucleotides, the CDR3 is TGTGCCAGCAGCTTAGCTCTAAGGACAGACAATCAGCCCCAGCATTTT.

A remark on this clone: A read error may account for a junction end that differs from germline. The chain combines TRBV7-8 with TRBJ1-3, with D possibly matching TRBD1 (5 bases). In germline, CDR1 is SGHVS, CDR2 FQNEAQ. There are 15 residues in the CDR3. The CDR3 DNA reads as TGTGCCAGCAGCCCACGTAGGGGTACAGGAAGCACCATATATTTT. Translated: CASSPRRGTGSTIYF.

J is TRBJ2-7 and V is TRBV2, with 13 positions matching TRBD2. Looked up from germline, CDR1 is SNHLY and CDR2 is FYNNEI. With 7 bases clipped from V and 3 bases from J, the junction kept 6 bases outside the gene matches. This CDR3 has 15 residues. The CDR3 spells CASNLGLAGLYEQYF. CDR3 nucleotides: TGTGCCAGCAACTTGGGACTAGCGGGACTCTACGAGCAGTACTTC. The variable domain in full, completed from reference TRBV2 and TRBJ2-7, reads EPEVTQTPSHQVTQMGQEVILRCVPISNHLYFYWYRQILGQKVEFLVSFYNNEISEKSEIFDDQFSVERPDGSNFTLKIRSTKLEDSAMYFCASNLGLAGLYEQYFGPGTRLTVT.

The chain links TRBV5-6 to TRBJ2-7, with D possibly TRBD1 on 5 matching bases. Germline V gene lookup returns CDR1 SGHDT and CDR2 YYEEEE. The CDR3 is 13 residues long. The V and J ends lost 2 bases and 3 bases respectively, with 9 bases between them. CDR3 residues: CASSLRGGYEQYF. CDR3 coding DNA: TGTGCCAGCAGCTTAAGGGGCGGCTACGAGCAGTACTTC.

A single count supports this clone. CDR3 nucleotide sequence: TGTGCCAGCAGGTCCGGGGGGGGTCGCGAAACTTTCTTT. Protein sequence: CASRSGGGRETFF. The chain uses TRBV6-1 and TRBJ1-1; D perhaps matches TRBD1 (5 bases). V lost 6 bases and J lost 12, with 20 bases in between. Germline-derived CDR1 and CDR2 are MNHNS and SASEGT. The CDR3 extends over 13 amino acids.

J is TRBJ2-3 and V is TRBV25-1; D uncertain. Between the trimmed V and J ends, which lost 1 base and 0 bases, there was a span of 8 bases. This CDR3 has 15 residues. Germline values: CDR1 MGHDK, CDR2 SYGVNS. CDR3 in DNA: TGTGCCAGCAGTGAATGGAGAGACAGCACAGATACGCAGTATTTT. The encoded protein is CASSEWRDSTDTQYF.

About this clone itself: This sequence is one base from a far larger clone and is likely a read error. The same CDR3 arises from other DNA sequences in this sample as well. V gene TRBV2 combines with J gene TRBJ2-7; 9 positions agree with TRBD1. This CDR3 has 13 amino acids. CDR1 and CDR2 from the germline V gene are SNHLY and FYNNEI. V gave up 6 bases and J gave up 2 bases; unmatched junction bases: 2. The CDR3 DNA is TGTGCCAGCAGCCGGGACAGGGCCTACGAGCAGTACTTC. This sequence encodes CASSRDRAYEQYF.

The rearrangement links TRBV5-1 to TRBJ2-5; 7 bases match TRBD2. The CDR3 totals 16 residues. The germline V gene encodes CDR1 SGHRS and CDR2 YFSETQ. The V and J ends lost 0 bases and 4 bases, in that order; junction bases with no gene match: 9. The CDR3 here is CASSLGDGRATETQYF. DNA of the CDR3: TGCGCCAGCAGCTTGGGAGATGGGAGGGCCACAGAGACCCAGTACTTC. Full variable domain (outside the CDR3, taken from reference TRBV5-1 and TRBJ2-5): KAGVTQTPRYLIKTRGQQVTLSCSPISGHRSVSWYQQTPGQGLQFLFEYFSETQRNKGNFPGRFSGRQFSNSRSEMNVSTLELGDSALYLCASSLGDGRATETQYFGPGTRLLVL.

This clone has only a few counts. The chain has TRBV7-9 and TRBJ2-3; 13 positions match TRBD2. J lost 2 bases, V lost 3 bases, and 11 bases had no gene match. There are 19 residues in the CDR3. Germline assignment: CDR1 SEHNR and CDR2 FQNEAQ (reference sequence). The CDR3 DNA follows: TGTGCCAGCAGCTTTAAAGGGACAGGGACTAGCGGGAACACAGATACGCAGTATTTT. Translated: CASSFKGTGTSGNTDTQYF.

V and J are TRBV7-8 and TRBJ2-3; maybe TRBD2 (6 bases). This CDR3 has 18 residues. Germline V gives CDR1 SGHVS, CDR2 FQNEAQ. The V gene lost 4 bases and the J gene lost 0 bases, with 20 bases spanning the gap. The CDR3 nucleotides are TGTGCCAGCAGCTCAATTGTTATCGGGAGTTCGAGCACAGATACGCAGTATTTT. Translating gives CASSSIVIGSSSTDTQYF.

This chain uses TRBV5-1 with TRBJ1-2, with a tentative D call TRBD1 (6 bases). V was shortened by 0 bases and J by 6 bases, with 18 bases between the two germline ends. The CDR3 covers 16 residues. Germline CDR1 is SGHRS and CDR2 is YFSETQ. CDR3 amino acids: CASSLAPFRDTDGYTF. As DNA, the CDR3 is TGCGCCAGCAGCTTGGCGCCCTTCCGGGACACCGATGGCTACACCTTC. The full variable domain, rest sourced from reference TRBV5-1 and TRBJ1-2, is KAGVTQTPRYLIKTRGQQVTLSCSPISGHRSVSWYQQTPGQGLQFLFEYFSETQRNKGNFPGRFSGRQFSNSRSEMNVSTLELGDSALYLCASSLAPFRDTDGYTFGSGTRLTVV.

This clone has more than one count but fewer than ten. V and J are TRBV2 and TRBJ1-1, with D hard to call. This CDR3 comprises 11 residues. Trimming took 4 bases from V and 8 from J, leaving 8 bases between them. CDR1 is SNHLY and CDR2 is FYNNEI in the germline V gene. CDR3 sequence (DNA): TGTGCCAGCAGTGGGGGAGTCGAAGCTTTCTTT. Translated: CASSGGVEAFF.

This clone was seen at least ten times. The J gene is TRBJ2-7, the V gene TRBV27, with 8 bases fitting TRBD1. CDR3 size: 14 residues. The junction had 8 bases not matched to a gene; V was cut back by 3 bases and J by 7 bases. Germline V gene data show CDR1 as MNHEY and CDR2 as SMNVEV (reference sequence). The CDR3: CASSFIQGAGEQYF. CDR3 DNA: TGTGCCAGCAGTTTTATCCAGGGGGCCGGAGAGCAGTACTTC.

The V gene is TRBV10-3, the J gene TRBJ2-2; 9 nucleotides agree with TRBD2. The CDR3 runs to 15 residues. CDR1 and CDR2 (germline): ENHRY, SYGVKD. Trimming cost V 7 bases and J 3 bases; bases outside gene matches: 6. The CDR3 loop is CAITSAGGDTGELFF. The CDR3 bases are TGTGCCATCACCTCAGCGGGAGGCGACACCGGGGAGCTGTTTTTT.